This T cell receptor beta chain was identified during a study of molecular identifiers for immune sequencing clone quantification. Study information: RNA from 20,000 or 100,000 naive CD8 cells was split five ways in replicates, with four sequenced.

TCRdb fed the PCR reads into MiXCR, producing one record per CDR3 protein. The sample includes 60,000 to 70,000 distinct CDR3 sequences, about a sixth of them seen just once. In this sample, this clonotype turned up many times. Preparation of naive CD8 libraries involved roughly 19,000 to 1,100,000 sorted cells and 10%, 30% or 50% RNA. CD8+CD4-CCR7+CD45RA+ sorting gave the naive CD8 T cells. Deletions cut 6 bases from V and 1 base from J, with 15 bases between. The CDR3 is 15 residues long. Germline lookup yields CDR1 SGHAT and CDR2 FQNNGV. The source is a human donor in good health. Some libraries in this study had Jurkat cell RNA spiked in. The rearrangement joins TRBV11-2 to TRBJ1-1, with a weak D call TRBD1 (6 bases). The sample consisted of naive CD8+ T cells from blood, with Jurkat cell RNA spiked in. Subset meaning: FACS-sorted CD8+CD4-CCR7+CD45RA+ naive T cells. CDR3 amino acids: CASREQGLANTEAFF. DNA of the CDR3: TGTGCCAGCAGGGAACAGGGCCTGGCGAACACTGAAGCTTTCTTT.